These 16 T cell receptor beta chains were sequenced from one sample in a study of T cell clones after liver transplantation. Sequencing of dividing CFSE-low cells from the MLR defined alloreactive TCRbeta sequences. Data came from immunoSEQ multiplex PCR; TCRdb stores just in-frame clones and leaves some out. The table records 5,600 or so clones, around 30% of them present only once. No antigen has been identified for these receptors. Sequenced sample: CD4+ T cells from cultured PBMCs. These receptors came from a human patient who received a liver transplant. These T cells may partly come from the graft donor.

This chain links TRBV27 with TRBJ1-4; possible D gene TRBD1, 6 bases. V lost 3 bases to trimming and J lost 2 bases, with 7 bases between them. CDR1 and CDR2 (germline): MNHEY, SMNVEV (reference sequence). CDR3 length: 14 amino acids. Here the CDR3 DNA reads TGTGCCAGCAGTTTTCAGGGGACTAATGAAAAACTGTTTTTT. It is translated as CASSFQGTNEKLFF.

By sample share, this clone is large. The gene calls are TRBV19 and TRBJ1-2; a possible D gene is TRBD1 (5 bases). V lost 5 bases and J 8 bases, leaving 21 bases between the germline ends. The germline V gene encodes CDR1 LNHDA and CDR2 SQIVND (reference sequence). This CDR3 comprises 15 residues. The DNA for the CDR3 is TGTGCCAGTAGTGGCGAACTGCGGGACGCAGGGGGCTACACCTTC. As protein: CASSGELRDAGGYTF.

The CDR3 nucleotides read TGTGCCAGCAGCTCCCAGGTCCCCTACGAGCAGTACTTC. Translation: CASSSQVPYEQYF. The chain employs TRBV9 and TRBJ2-7; D gene unclear. Germline CDR1 reads SGDLS; CDR2 reads YYNGEE. This CDR3 comprises 13 residues. The V end lost 4 bases, the J end lost 2 bases, and 10 bases lay between the germline ends.

The chain carries TRBV15 and TRBJ1-5, with D tentatively TRBD1 (5 bases). The CDR3 covers 13 residues. CDR1 is LNHNV, CDR2 YYDKDF, per germline (reference sequence). The germline V and J ends were trimmed by 2 bases and 5 bases, with 7 bases remaining between them. The CDR3 DNA follows: TGTGCCACCAGCAGAACAGGCGATCAGCCCCAGCATTTT. It yields the protein CATSRTGDQPQHF.

The chain uses TRBV6-6 and TRBJ2-7; D uncertain. Germline CDR1 MNHNY, CDR2 SVGAGI (reference sequence). V was shortened by 0 bases and J by 0 bases, with 9 bases between the two germline ends. The CDR3 covers 15 residues. The CDR3 DNA reads as TGTGCCAGCAGTTACTCTGGGGAACTCTCCTACGAGCAGTACTTC. It is translated as CASSYSGELSYEQYF.

About this clone itself: A clone one base away is much larger, so this may be a read error. This sample includes further DNA sequences coding for the same CDR3. The chain joins TRBV7-9 to TRBJ1-1; 8 positions match TRBD1. Germline loops: CDR1 SEHNR, CDR2 FQNEAQ (reference sequence). V gave up 5 bases and J gave up 10 bases; unmatched junction bases: 15. The CDR3 extends over 15 amino acids. CDR3 protein: CASSPRDRGGKGAFF. The CDR3 coding sequence is TGTGCCAGCAGCCCCCGTGACAGGGGAGGAAAGGGAGCTTTCTTT.

In its sample, this clone ranks as medium-sized. The CDR3 is CASLETSGRYEQYF. The CDR3 region has the DNA TGTGCCAGCTTGGAGACTAGCGGGAGATACGAGCAGTACTTC. The genes are TRBV6-1 and TRBJ2-7, with TRBD2 identical over 12 bases. CDR1 is MNHNS, CDR2 SASEGT, per germline. This CDR3 is 14 amino acids long. Trimming cost V 8 bases and J 4 bases; bases outside gene matches: 6.

By share of the sample, this clone is large (0.1 to 1%). The CDR3 nucleotides are TGTGCCAGCAGTTACGGAAGAACTGGAAACACCATATATTTT. It is translated as CASSYGRTGNTIYF. The chain employs TRBV6-5 and TRBJ1-3; D is undetermined. CDR1 and CDR2 (germline): MNHEY, SVGAGI. CDR3 size: 14 residues. V was shortened by 2 bases and J by 2 bases, with 7 bases between the two germline ends.

The chain links TRBV9 to TRBJ2-7, with 9 bases identical to TRBD1. Losses at the gene ends were 4 bases for V and 3 bases for J; bases not matched to a gene: 5. CDR3 size: 14 residues. Germline assignment: CDR1 SGDLS and CDR2 YYNGEE. CDR3 coding DNA: TGTGCCAGCAGCACCTCGGGACAGGGCTACGAGCAGTACTTC. Its translation is CASSTSGQGYEQYF. The variable domain in full, with the rest retrieved from reference TRBV9 and TRBJ2-7, is DSGVTQTPKHLITATGQRVTLRCSPRSGDLSVYWYQQSLDQGLQFLIQYYNGEERAKGNILERFSAQQFPDLHSELNLSSLELGDSALYFCASSTSGQGYEQYFGPGTRLTVT.

The rearrangement uses TRBV7-2 and TRBJ1-3, with D maybe TRBD1 (6 bases). The germline V gene has CDR1 SGHTA and CDR2 FQGNSA. This CDR3 region has 16 residues. With 5 bases removed from V and 0 bases from J, the gap between germline ends came to 14 bases. The DNA of the CDR3 is TGTGCCAGCAGCCCCCAGACAGGCAACTCTGGAAACACCATATATTTT. This sequence encodes CASSPQTGNSGNTIYF.

On this clone itself: The junction differs from germline at one of its ends, possibly a read error. This sequence joins TRBV29-1 and TRBJ2-1; 7 positions agree with TRBD1. The V gene's germline CDR1 is SQVTM and CDR2 ANQGSEA. The CDR3 extends over 16 amino acids. The CDR3 region is CSVEDSELDRPNEQLF. As DNA, the CDR3 is TGCAGCGTTGAAGATTCGGAGCTGGACAGGCCCAATGAGCAGCTCTTC.

This sequence joins TRBV7-3 and TRBJ2-5; 7 bases line up with TRBD1. Losses at the gene ends were 1 base for V and 4 bases for J; bases not matched to a gene: 9. CDR1 and CDR2 from the germline V gene are SGHTA and FQGTGA. The CDR3 has 16 residues. The CDR3 bases are TGTGCCAGCAGCTTAAAGAGACGGACAGGAGGAGAGACCCAGTACTTC. Translated, it gives CASSLKRRTGGETQYF.

This clone was detected once. This chain connects TRBV7-9 to TRBJ1-6, with TRBD1 matching over 7 bases. Germline assignment: CDR1 SEHNR and CDR2 FQNEAQ (reference sequence). J lost 7 bases, V lost 0 bases, and 6 bases had no gene match. The CDR3 extends over 16 amino acids. The CDR3 bases are TGTGCCAGCAGCTTAGCTGGGGGACAGTGGAATTCACCCCTCCACTTT. Its translation: CASSLAGGQWNSPLHF.

The chain carries TRBV5-4 and TRBJ2-7; D remains unclear. Germline V gene sequence: CDR1 SGHNT, CDR2 YYREEE (reference sequence). The CDR3 totals 17 residues. V lost 3 bases and J 0 bases, leaving 19 bases between the germline ends. The CDR3 DNA reads TGTGCCAGCAGCTCGACATTCACCGGGTCCTACTCCTACGAGCAGTACTTC. It specifies CASSSTFTGSYSYEQYF.

The V and J genes are TRBV30 and TRBJ1-5, with D perhaps TRBD1 (5 bases). This CDR3 contains 13 residues. Germline loops: CDR1 GTSNPN, CDR2 SVGIG (reference sequence). V lost 2 bases and J 5 bases, leaving 10 bases between the germline ends. The CDR3 loop is CAWSQQGYQPQHF. The CDR3 coding sequence is TGTGCCTGGAGTCAGCAGGGATATCAGCCCCAGCATTTT.

The genes are TRBV4-2 and TRBJ1-2, with 9 bases lining up with TRBD1. V trimming: 4 bases; J trimming: 7 bases; junction bases outside the gene matches: 10. CDR3 length: 15 residues. In germline, CDR1 is LGHNA, CDR2 YNFKEQ. This chain's CDR3 is CASSLHRGRVPGYTF. CDR3 DNA sequence: TGTGCCAGCAGCCTCCACAGGGGGCGGGTTCCTGGCTACACCTTC.